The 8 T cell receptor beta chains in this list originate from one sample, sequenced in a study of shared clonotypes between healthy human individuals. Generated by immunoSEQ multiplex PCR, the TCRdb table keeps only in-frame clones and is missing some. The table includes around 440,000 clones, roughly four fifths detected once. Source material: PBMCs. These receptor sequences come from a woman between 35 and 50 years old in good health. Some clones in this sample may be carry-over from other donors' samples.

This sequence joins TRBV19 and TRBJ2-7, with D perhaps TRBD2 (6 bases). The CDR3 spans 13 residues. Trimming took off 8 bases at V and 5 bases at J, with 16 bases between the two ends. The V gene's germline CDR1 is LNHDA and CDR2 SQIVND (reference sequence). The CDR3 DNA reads TGTGCCAGTGGGGGGTCCTCCCGGGACGAGCAGTACTTC. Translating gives CASGGSSRDEQYF.

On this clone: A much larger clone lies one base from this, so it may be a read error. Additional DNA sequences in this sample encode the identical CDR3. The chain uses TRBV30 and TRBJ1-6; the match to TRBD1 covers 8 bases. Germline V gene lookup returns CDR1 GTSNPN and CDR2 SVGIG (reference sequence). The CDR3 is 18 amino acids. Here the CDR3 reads CAWSGSRTGLSGNSPLHF. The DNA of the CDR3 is TGCGCCTGGAGTGGCAGTCGGACAGGGCTGTCTGGAAATTCACCCCTCCACTTT. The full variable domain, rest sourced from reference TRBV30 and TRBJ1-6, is SQTIHQWPATLVQPVGSPLSLECTVEGTSNPNLYWYRQAAGRGLQLLFYSVGIGQISSEVPQNLSASRPQDRQFILSSKKLLLSDSGFYLCAWSGSRTGLSGNSPLHFGNGTRLTVT.

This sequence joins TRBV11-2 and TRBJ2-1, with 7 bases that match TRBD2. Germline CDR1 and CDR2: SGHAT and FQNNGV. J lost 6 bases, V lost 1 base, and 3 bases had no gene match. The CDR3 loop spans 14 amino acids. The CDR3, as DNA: TGTGCCAGCAGCTTAGCGGGAGGAATCAATGAGCAGTTCTTC. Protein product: CASSLAGGINEQFF.

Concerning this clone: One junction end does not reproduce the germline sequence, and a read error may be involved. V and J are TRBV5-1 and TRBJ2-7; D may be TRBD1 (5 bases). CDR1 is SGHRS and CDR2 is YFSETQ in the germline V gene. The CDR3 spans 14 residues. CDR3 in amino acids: CASSLTTEPYGQYF. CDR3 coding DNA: TGCGCCAGCAGCTTGACGACAGAGCCCTACGGGCAGTACTTC.

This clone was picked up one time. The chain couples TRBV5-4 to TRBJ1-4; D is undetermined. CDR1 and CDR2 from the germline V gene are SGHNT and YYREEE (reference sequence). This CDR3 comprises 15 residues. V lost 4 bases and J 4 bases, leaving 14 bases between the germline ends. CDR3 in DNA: TGTGCCAGCAGCCTTAGCGTGCAAGTTAATGAAAAACTGTTTTTT. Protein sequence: CASSLSVQVNEKLFF.

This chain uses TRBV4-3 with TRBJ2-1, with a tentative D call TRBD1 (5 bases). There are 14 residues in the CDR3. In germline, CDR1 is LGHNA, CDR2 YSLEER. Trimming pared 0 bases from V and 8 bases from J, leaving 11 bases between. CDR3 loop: CASSQDGARDEQFF. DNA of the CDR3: TGCGCCAGCAGCCAAGATGGGGCCCGGGATGAGCAGTTCTTC.

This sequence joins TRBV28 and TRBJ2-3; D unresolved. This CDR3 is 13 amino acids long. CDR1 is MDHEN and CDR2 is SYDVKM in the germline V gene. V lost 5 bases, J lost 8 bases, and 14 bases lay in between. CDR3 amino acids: CASSDAVPGTQYF. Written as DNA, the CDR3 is TGTGCCAGCAGTGACGCCGTGCCGGGTACGCAGTATTTT.

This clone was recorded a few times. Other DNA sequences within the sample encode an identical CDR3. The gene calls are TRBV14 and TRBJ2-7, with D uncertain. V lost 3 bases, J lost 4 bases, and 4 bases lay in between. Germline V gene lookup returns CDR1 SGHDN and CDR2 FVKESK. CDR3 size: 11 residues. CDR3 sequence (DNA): TGTGCCAGCAGCCAGAGTTACGAGCAGTACTTC. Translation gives CASSQSYEQYF.